The 23 T cell receptor beta chains presented below share a single source sample, sequenced in a study of CD8+CD57+ T cells in acquired aplastic anemia (dated by TCRdb to 2016 to 2019). The run used an Illumina HiSeq 2000. TCR beta VDJ combination and CDR3 sequence profiling used genomic DNA as the template. The public reads were reanalyzed by TCRdb: fastp trimming at Q25, MiXCR alignment, in-frame beta chains only. For every CDR3 protein sequence, its rows merge into one entry that carries the most common genes and DNA. The sample table contains about 160,000 distinct CDR3 sequences; only one count was recorded for 45% to 50% of them. The biggest ten clones account for around a third of the sample. Flow cytometry had shown CD8+CD57+ cell expansion in the patients selected for sequencing. The sample consisted of sorted CD4+, CD8+, or CD8+CD57+ T cells (not recorded which) from PBMCs. The origin of the receptors is a human donor with aplastic anemia.

The V call is TRBV15, the J call TRBJ2-1; 10 positions agree with TRBD1. CDR3 size: 17 residues. The V gene's germline CDR1 is LNHNV and CDR2 YYDKDF (reference sequence). Trimming cost V 2 bases and J 5 bases; bases outside gene matches: 9. The CDR3 sequence: CATSRTLGTGANNEQFF. DNA of the CDR3: TGTGCCACCAGCAGAACCCTAGGGACAGGGGCAAACAATGAGCAGTTCTTC.

The CDR3 region has the DNA TGTGCCTTCTCGAGGGGGGGATCCTGCAATCAGCCCCAGCATTTT. Protein: CAFSRGGSCNQPQHF. This chain uses TRBV10-3 with TRBJ1-5; D is perhaps TRBD1 (6 bases). The CDR3 spans 15 residues. Trimming cost V 11 bases and J 2 bases, with 19 bases left between them. CDR1 is ENHRY, CDR2 SYGVKD, per germline.

Turning to this clonotype: One end of the junction does not line up with germline, which may come from a read error. This chain uses TRBV4-2 with TRBJ2-2; maybe TRBD2 (5 bases). This CDR3 has 15 amino acids. CDR1 LGHNA and CDR2 YNFKEQ come from the germline V gene. This chain's CDR3 is CACSQVGTAGGELFF. As DNA, the CDR3 is TGTGCCTGCAGCCAAGTGGGCACCGCGGGCGGGGAGCTGTTTTTT.

V usage is TRBV29-1 and J usage is TRBJ2-3; D not resolved. CDR1 is SQVTM, CDR2 ANQGSEA, per germline. V gave up 5 bases and J gave up 2 bases, with 14 bases separating them. The CDR3 has 14 residues. CDR3 coding DNA: TGCAGCGTTTGGTCAGCCCTTCTCACAGATACGCAGTATTTT. Translation gives CSVWSALLTDTQYF.

Ten or more counts support this clonotype. The V call is TRBV20-1, the J call TRBJ2-1, with 9 bases aligning to TRBD2. Per germline, CDR1 DFQATT and CDR2 SNEGSKA (reference sequence). The CDR3 is 14 residues long. V lost 6 bases, J lost 10 bases, and 13 bases stayed unmatched. The CDR3 nucleotides are TGCAGTGCCACAAGCGGGAGGTTGGTCTGGGAGCAGTTCTTC. Amino acids: CSATSGRLVWEQFF.

This clonotype was observed a handful of times. The chain has TRBV19 and TRBJ2-2, with D uncertain. The CDR3 sequence is 15 residues long. CDR1 LNHDA and CDR2 SQIVND come from the germline V gene (reference sequence). V lost 2 bases and J 0 bases, leaving 7 bases between the germline ends. CDR3 loop: CASSIRTPNTGELFF. The DNA of the CDR3 is TGTGCCAGTAGTATACGGACCCCGAACACCGGGGAGCTGTTTTTT.

This clonotype was seen ten or more times. The chain employs TRBV11-2 and TRBJ2-7; D is unresolved. Germline CDR1 reads SGHAT; CDR2 reads FQNNGV. Between the trimmed V and J ends, which lost 0 bases and 2 bases, there was a span of 5 bases. This CDR3 is 13 amino acids long. The CDR3 sequence: CASSLEAAYEQYF. DNA for the CDR3: TGTGCCAGCAGCTTAGAGGCCGCCTACGAGCAGTACTTC.

The CDR3 DNA reads TGTGCCTCCACCGGGACAGGGGACCATTCCCTCTATGGCTACACCTTC. This encodes CASTGTGDHSLYGYTF. V is TRBV30 and J is TRBJ1-2, with 10 bases fitting TRBD1. This CDR3 is built from 16 residues. CDR1 is GTSNPN and CDR2 is SVGIG in the germline V gene (reference sequence). Trimming took 7 bases from V and 4 from J; bases not matched to a gene: 15.

V is TRBV5-1 and J is TRBJ2-7; a possible D gene is TRBD1 (5 bases). The ends were cut back, 2 bases at V and 5 bases at J, with 11 bases in the middle. Germline values: CDR1 SGHRS, CDR2 YFSETQ. The CDR3 has 13 amino acids. Here the CDR3 DNA reads TGCGCCAGCAGCTTTGAAGGGGTTAACGAGCAGTACTTC. It is translated as CASSFEGVNEQYF.

This sequence joins TRBV7-9 and TRBJ2-7, with TRBD2 matching over 8 bases. In germline, CDR1 is SEHNR, CDR2 FQNEAQ (reference sequence). The CDR3 runs 15 residues. Trimming took 5 bases from V and 4 from J; bases not matched to a gene: 10. CDR3 residues: CASSLIGTSRYEQYF. The DNA for the CDR3 is TGTGCCAGCAGCCTCATCGGGACTAGTCGGTACGAGCAGTACTTC.

The chain joins TRBV7-8 to TRBJ2-2; tentative D call: TRBD1 (5 bases). This CDR3 contains 13 residues. CDR1 and CDR2 from the germline V gene are SGHVS and FQNEAQ. The CDR3 sequence: CVGRGSNTGELFF. The DNA of the CDR3 is TGTGTCGGTAGGGGCTCGAACACCGGGGAGCTGTTTTTT.

This clonotype appeared a few times. The chain couples TRBV6-2 or TRBV6-3 to TRBJ2-5; 7 nucleotides match TRBD1. The CDR3 covers 21 residues. Germline lookup yields CDR1 MNHEY and CDR2 SVGEGT. Trimming at V came to 3 bases and at J to 3 bases, leaving 25 bases not matched to a gene. The CDR3 DNA follows: TGTGCCAGCAGTTATGGGGTTGATTTGGTTGGACAGGCTCTTCAGGAAGAGACCCAGTACTTC. Translating it yields CASSYGVDLVGQALQEETQYF.

This clonotype was picked up many times. The CDR3 sequence is CASRDISDTQYF. CDR3 nucleotide sequence: TGTGCCAGCAGGGACATTTCGGATACGCAGTATTTT. V is TRBV6-5 and J is TRBJ2-3; D is perhaps TRBD1 (5 bases). V lost 6 bases and J 6 bases, leaving 10 bases between the germline ends. CDR1 is MNHEY and CDR2 is SVGAGI in the germline V gene. This CDR3 region has 12 residues.

A remark on this clonotype: This may come from a read error, since a much larger clone is one base off. Because the CDR3 is missing its conserved closing phenylalanine or tryptophan, this is likely a read error. The CDR3 DNA sequence: TGTGCCAGCAGTACCACAGGGGGCGCGTGGAAGACTGAAGCTTTCATT. This encodes CASSTTGGAWKTEAFI. This chain uses TRBV6-1 with TRBJ1-1, with 9 nucleotides matching TRBD1. The CDR3 covers 16 residues. Germline trimming cut 5 bases from V and 5 bases from J; bases unmatched to any gene: 12. The germline gives CDR1 MNHNS, CDR2 SASEGT.

The V and J genes are TRBV29-1 and TRBJ2-7; 8 nucleotides agree with TRBD2. The CDR3 extends over 14 amino acids. After removal of 8 bases from V and 0 bases from J, the junction contained 9 bases not matched to a gene. In germline, CDR1 is SQVTM, CDR2 ANQGSEA. The CDR3, as DNA: TGCAGCAGTGGAACCGGGACTAGCTCCTACGAGCAGTACTTC. Translated, it gives CSSGTGTSSYEQYF.

As for this clonotype: The CDR3 end shows no conserved phenylalanine or tryptophan, and so a read error is likely. The chain combines TRBV7-7 with TRBJ2-1; no reliable D call. The CDR3 is 11 amino acids. Per germline, CDR1 SSHAT and CDR2 FNYEAQ (reference sequence). The CDR3, as DNA: TGTGCTAGCAGCTTAGGCGCTGAGCAGTTCTCC. This codes for CASSLGAEQFS.

The rearrangement links TRBV15 to TRBJ2-7; TRBD2 is a possible D gene (6 bases). V was trimmed by 1 base and J by 2 bases, leaving 9 bases between them. Per the germline V gene, CDR1 is LNHNV and CDR2 is YYDKDF (reference sequence). This CDR3 is 14 amino acids long. The CDR3 DNA sequence: TGTGCCACCAGCAGAGTGTCGGGGGCCTACGAGCAGTACTTC. Amino acids: CATSRVSGAYEQYF. Complete variable domain (other parts from reference TRBV15 and TRBJ2-7): DAMVIQNPRYQVTQFGKPVTLSCSQTLNHNVMYWYQQKSSQAPKLLFHYYDKDFNNEADTPDNFQSRRPNTSFCFLDIRSPGLGDTAMYLCATSRVSGAYEQYFGPGTRLTVT.

The rearrangement uses TRBV2 and TRBJ2-7, with D possibly matching TRBD2 (7 bases). Between the trimmed V and J ends, which lost 4 bases and 3 bases, there was a span of 10 bases. The CDR3 totals 13 residues. Germline loops: CDR1 SNHLY, CDR2 FYNNEI. This chain's CDR3 is CASSAGDYYEQYF. CDR3 DNA: TGTGCCAGCAGTGCAGGGGACTACTACGAGCAGTACTTC.

This chain uses TRBV2 with TRBJ2-3; 7 nucleotides line up with TRBD2. The CDR3 contains 15 residues. Trimming took 4 bases from V and 0 from J; bases not matched to a gene: 4. Germline V gene data show CDR1 as SNHLY and CDR2 as FYNNEI. CDR3 nucleotides: TGTGCCAGCAGTGTAAACGGGAGGAGCACAGATACGCAGTATTTT. Its translation is CASSVNGRSTDTQYF.

The V call is TRBV9, the J call TRBJ1-2, with D possibly being TRBD1 (6 bases). The germline gives CDR1 SGDLS, CDR2 YYNGEE. The CDR3 has 13 amino acids. The V and J ends lost 4 bases and 2 bases respectively, with 9 bases between them. CDR3 nucleotides: TGTGCCAGCAGCACCGGGACAAACTATGGCTACACCTTC. As protein: CASSTGTNYGYTF.

V is TRBV7-9 and J is TRBJ2-7; D unresolved. Trimming stripped 9 bases from V and 6 bases from J, with 12 bases between. CDR1 and CDR2 from the germline V gene are SEHNR and FQNEAQ (reference sequence). There are 11 residues in the CDR3. The CDR3 coding sequence is TGTGCCAGTCTCGGCGGCCGCGAGCAGTACTTC. Translated: CASLGGREQYF.

The chain recombines TRBV25-1 with TRBJ1-6, with D uncertain. Germline V lookup: CDR1 MGHDK, CDR2 SYGVNS. V was trimmed by 1 base and J by 9 bases, leaving 10 bases between them. This CDR3 spans 14 amino acids. The CDR3 sequence is CASSEFVDSSPLHF. CDR3 coding DNA: TGTGCCAGCAGTGAATTCGTTGACTCTTCACCCCTCCACTTT.

J is TRBJ2-7 and V is TRBV20-1; D might be TRBD2 (5 bases). Per germline, CDR1 DFQATT and CDR2 SNEGSKA (reference sequence). The CDR3 runs to 14 residues. Between the trimmed V and J ends, which lost 0 bases and 4 bases, there was a span of 13 bases. Here the CDR3 DNA reads TGCAGTGCTAGAGATCGTAAGCGGACTTACGAGCAGTACTTC. Translation: CSARDRKRTYEQYF.